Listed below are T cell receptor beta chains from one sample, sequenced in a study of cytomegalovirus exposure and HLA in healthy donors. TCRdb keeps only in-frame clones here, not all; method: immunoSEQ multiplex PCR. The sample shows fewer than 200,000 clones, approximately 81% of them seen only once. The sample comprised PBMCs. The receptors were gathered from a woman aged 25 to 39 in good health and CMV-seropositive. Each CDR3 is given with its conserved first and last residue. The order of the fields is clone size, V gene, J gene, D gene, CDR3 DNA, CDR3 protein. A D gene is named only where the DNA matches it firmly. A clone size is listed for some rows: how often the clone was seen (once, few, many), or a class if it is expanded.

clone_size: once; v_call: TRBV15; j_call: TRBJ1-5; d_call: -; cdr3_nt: TGTGCCACCAGCAGAGCCGACAGAACCCAGCATTTT; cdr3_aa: CATSRADRTQHF
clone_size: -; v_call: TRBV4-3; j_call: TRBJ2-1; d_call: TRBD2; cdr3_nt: TGCGCCAGCAGCCAAGGTTCTAGCGGGGGGGCGGGCAATGAGCAGTTCTTC; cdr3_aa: CASSQGSSGGAGNEQFF
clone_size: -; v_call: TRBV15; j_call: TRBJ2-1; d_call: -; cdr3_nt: TGTGCCACCAGCAGCGACAGGTTTGGTCGCAATGAGCAGTTCTTC; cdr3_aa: CATSSDRFGRNEQFF
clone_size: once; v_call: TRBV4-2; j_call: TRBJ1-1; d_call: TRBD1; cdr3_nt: TGTGCCAGCAGCCAAGATAGAACAGGGGATGGGGGCACTGAAGCTTTCTTC; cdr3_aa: CASSQDRTGDGGTEAFF
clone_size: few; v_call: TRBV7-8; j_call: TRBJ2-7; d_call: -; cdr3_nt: TGTGCCAGCAAGCTAGAGCCGGCCTACGAGCAGTACTTC; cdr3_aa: CASKLEPAYEQYF
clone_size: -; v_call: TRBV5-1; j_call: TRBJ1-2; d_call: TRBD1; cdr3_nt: TGCGCCAGCACCCCGGGGGACAGAAAGGGGTACTATGGCTACACCTTC; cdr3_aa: CASTPGDRKGYYGYTF
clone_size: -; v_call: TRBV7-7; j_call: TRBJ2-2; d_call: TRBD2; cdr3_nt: TGTGCCAGCAGCTTAGGGAGCGGGGGCCCTAACACCGGGGAGCTGTTTTTT; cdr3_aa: CASSLGSGGPNTGELFF
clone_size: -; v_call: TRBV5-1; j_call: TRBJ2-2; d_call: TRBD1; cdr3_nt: TGCGCCAGTGGTATCGGACAGGCGAACACCGGGGAGCTGTTTTTT; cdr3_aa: CASGIGQANTGELFF
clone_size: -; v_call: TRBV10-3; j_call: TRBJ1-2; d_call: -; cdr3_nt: TGTGCCATCAGGCCGGCACAGGTCAAAGCTAACTATGGCTACACCTTC; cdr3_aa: CAIRPAQVKANYGYTF
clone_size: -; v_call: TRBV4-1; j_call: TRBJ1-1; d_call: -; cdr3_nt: TGCGCCAGCAGCCAAGCGGGGGGCCCGAACACTGAAGCTTTCTTT; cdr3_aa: CASSQAGGPNTEAFF
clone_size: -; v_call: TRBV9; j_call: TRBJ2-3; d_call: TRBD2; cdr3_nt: TGTGCCAGCAGCGTAGACCTAGCGGTGGATACGCAGTATTTT; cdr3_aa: CASSVDLAVDTQYF
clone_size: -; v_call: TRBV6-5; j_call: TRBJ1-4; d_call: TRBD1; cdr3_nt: TGTGCCAGCCGGAGGGGGACAGCAGGCGAAAAACTGTTTTTT; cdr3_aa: CASRRGTAGEKLFF
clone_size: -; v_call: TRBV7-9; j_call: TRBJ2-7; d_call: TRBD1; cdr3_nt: TGTGCCAGCATCAAAGGACAGGGGTCCTACGAGCAGTACTTC; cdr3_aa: CASIKGQGSYEQYF
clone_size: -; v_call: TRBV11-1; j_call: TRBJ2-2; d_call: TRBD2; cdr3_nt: TGTGCCAGCAGCCCGAGCGGGGGGACCGGGGAGCTGTTTTTT; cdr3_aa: CASSPSGGTGELFF